The clone carrying this T cell receptor beta chain was counted only a few times. Alongside a J-beta primer mix, a sample-barcoded 5' primer served in a second PCR lasting about 7 to 12 cycles. Every molecule of cDNA carried a tag from a template-switch adaptor with 12 random nucleotides. Via MiXCR, TCRdb re-called the 5' RACE reads, giving one row per CDR3 protein. This sample has hundreds of thousands of distinct CDR3 sequences, with 25% found just once. The sample comes from a study of blood T cells in healthy people across ages. Researchers collected around 11 milliliters of peripheral blood from every single donor. The germline CDR1 and CDR2 sequences are MNHEY and SMNVEV (reference sequence). Trimming pared 2 bases from V and 7 bases from J, leaving 8 bases between. The CDR3 has 12 amino acids. These data were also reused for a study on T cells of mothers and their children. That source notes: There were over 8 million TCR beta CDR3 reads from each mother and around 2.7 million from each child. It was related mother-child pairs that showed slightly higher overlap than unrelated pairs, without reaching significance.

This TCR derives from a boy younger than 18 in good health. The sample comprised blood. The chain uses TRBV27 and TRBJ1-2; D ambiguous. For the CDR3, the DNA is TGTGCCAGCAGTTTAGACGGGGTTGGCTACACCTTC. The encoded protein is CASSLDGVGYTF.